The 2 T cell receptor beta chains presented below share a single source sample, sequenced in a study of CD8 T cells in ankylosing spondylitis. MiXCR, applied by TCRdb to the 5' RACE reads, yields one record per CDR3 protein. The data hold about 200,000 distinct CDR3 sequences, with roughly 13% observed a single time. The sequenced material came from blood, either unsorted or a sorted T cell fraction (not recorded which). The source is a male donor with ankylosing spondylitis or in good health (not recorded which).

The chain recombines TRBV12-3 or TRBV12-4 with TRBJ2-3; 10 bases match TRBD2. CDR3 length: 15 amino acids. The trim removed 2 bases at V and 6 bases at J, leaving 5 bases unmatched. DNA for the CDR3: TGTGCCAGCAGTTTAATTGCTAGCGGGAGCGATACGCAGTATTTT. Its protein is CASSLIASGSDTQYF.

This clonotype was seen a few times. The chain recombines TRBV27 with TRBJ1-3; D gene ambiguous. In germline, CDR1 is MNHEY, CDR2 SMNVEV (reference sequence). This CDR3 comprises 12 residues. V gave up 6 bases and J gave up 4 bases, with 7 bases separating them. The CDR3 region is CASRAPGNTIYF. The CDR3 bases are TGTGCCAGCAGGGCCCCCGGAAACACCATATATTTT.